What follows are 7 T cell receptor beta chains derived from one specimen sequenced in a study of T-cell reconstitution after alpha-beta-depleted transplantation in children. Preparation of the TCRbeta library was carried out with unique molecular identifiers. TCRdb reprocessed the PCR reads with MiXCR, giving one entry per CDR3 protein. The table records 700,000 to 950,000 distinct CDR3 sequences, approximately 15% of them present only once. The material sequenced was PBMCs, mostly from graft donor cells, taken 360 days after TCRalphabeta/CD19-depleted stem cell transplant. The receptor source for this set is a male patient younger than 18 who had a stem cell transplant for acute lymphoblastic leukemia, so the T cells may come from the graft donor.

The rearrangement joins TRBV13 to TRBJ2-1; no firm D call. This CDR3 region has 16 residues. Between the trimmed V and J ends, which lost 5 bases and 8 bases, there was a span of 22 bases. Germline CDR1 is PRHDT and CDR2 is FYEKMQ (reference sequence). Written as DNA, the CDR3 is TGTGCCAGCAGCCCAAGATTATGGCGGAATTACGATGAGCAGTTCTTC. This encodes CASSPRLWRNYDEQFF.

The V call is TRBV18, the J call TRBJ1-4; D unresolved. This CDR3 spans 15 amino acids. With 3 bases removed from V and 0 bases from J, the gap between germline ends came to 8 bases. The germline gives CDR1 KGHSH, CDR2 LQKENI. CDR3 in amino acids: CASSPQISTNEKLFF. CDR3 DNA sequence: TGTGCCAGCTCACCGCAAATATCAACTAATGAAAAACTGTTTTTT.

The chain has TRBV4-1 and TRBJ2-5; 8 nucleotides line up with TRBD2. This CDR3 has 15 residues. V lost 1 base to trimming and J lost 3 bases; unmatched junction nucleotides: 4. Germline V lookup: CDR1 MGHRA, CDR2 YSYEKL. The CDR3 is CASSQVSGGEETQYF. CDR3 in DNA: TGCGCCAGCAGCCAAGTTTCGGGAGGGGAAGAGACCCAGTACTTC.

V usage is TRBV12-3 or TRBV12-4 and J usage is TRBJ1-1, with D perhaps TRBD1 (6 bases). This CDR3 has 18 residues. Trimming removed 6 bases from V and 1 base from J, with 24 bases in between. In nucleotides, the CDR3 is TGTGCCAGCAGGACTTCACTTCGGGCACCCAGGGGGAACACTGAAGCTTTCTTT. It translates to CASRTSLRAPRGNTEAFF.

This clonotype came up many times. This sequence joins TRBV7-2 and TRBJ2-1; the match to TRBD2 covers 11 bases. J was trimmed by 7 bases and V by 1 base; bases with no gene match: 6. Germline V gene lookup returns CDR1 SGHTA and CDR2 FQGNSA. This CDR3 has 16 residues. The chain's CDR3 is CASSLGGGTSGNEQFF. CDR3 coding DNA: TGTGCCAGCAGCTTAGGTGGTGGGACTAGCGGTAATGAGCAGTTCTTC.

J is TRBJ2-7 and V is TRBV5-1, with D unresolved. This CDR3 has 12 amino acids. V dropped 4 bases and J dropped 5 bases, with 10 bases sitting between them. CDR1 is SGHRS, CDR2 YFSETQ, per germline. CDR3 nucleotides: TGCGCCAGCAGCCCTGGAAAGAACGAGCAGTACTTC. Translated, it gives CASSPGKNEQYF.

This clonotype was picked up a small number of times. The rearrangement uses TRBV15 and TRBJ2-7; 8 bases are a match to TRBD1. The CDR3 extends over 17 amino acids. Trimming at V came to 4 bases and at J to 1 base, leaving 12 bases not matched to a gene. Germline CDR1 reads LNHNV; CDR2 reads YYDKDF (reference sequence). The CDR3: CATSTLDRGQFSYEQYF. DNA for the CDR3: TGTGCCACCAGCACACTCGACAGGGGCCAATTTTCCTACGAGCAGTACTTC.